This T cell receptor beta chain comes out of a study of T cell responses to AZD1222 COVID-19 vaccine (dated by TCRdb to about 2021). Study-wide context: AZD1222 recipients given second doses at about 4 weeks or at about 12 weeks were pooled, since spike-specific TCR depth and breadth were not found to differ between the two schedules. A total of around 240 trial participants underwent TCR sequencing, of whom around 200 received two doses of AZD1222 and around 26 received two doses of the MenACWY control vaccine. Trial participants were enrolled by age into 18-55, 56-69 and 70-plus year subgroups, with about 150, 27 and 61 TCR-sequenced participants respectively.

In light of the paper, this sample's time point label describes: baseline before first vaccination. Samples from vaccinated people were obtained from the UK trials COV001 and COV002, which included a single-blind randomized controlled phase 2/3 trial of AZD1222 (ChAdOx1 nCoV-19) in healthy adults. For TCRbeta chain sequencing, PBMC samples were collected from trial participants at day 0 and at day 28 after the second dose. The CDR3 regions of human TCRbeta chains were analyzed by immunosequencing. The original methods were these. TCRs in the repertoires were matched against a reference library of SARS-CoV-2-specific TCRs that had been generated with the MIRA antigen-specificity platform. Breadth was defined as the fraction of unique TCRs that were SARS-CoV-2-associated. Depth was defined as the fraction of total T cells that were SARS-CoV-2-associated. Using the MIRA data, every spike-specific TCR was mapped to the spike region that the TCR reacted to and assigned to either a CD4 or a CD8 class. Log10-transformed breadth and depth values were compared by one-way ANOVA with Sidak's multiple comparisons tests. Here the immuneACCESS table is served through TCRdb, limited to in-frame sequences with V and J called. Missing clones are a known gap in these copies; in checked studies unresolved V genes cover under half, and the rest lacks a known reason. The V and J calls and clone size were taken over from that table, and D and trimming were inferred from the DNA. The sample table lists over 150,000 clones, about nine tenths of them with a count of one. About 3% of the sample comes from the top ten.

From cysteine to phenylalanine, the CDR3 is 20 amino acids long. The entry retains the CDR3 DNA only, 60 bases that are in frame from base 1. V sheds 0 bases and J sheds 7 bases, leaving 30 bases between their ends. From a lookup of the germline V gene (reference sequence), CDR1 and CDR2 are LNHNV and YYDKDF. Study-wide findings and limitations: Conclusions about previously exposed vaccinees are limited because only 5 or 6 AZD1222 recipients were SARS-CoV-2 seropositive at baseline. No day 14 peak-response samples were available, so repertoires were characterized only after the peak T cell response. In the small 56-69-year group, the increase in depth fell short of significance, most likely because of low power. Nearly half of unique spike-specific TCRs reportedly recognized epitopes outside regions mutated in the B.1.351 and B.1.1.7 variants. Participants were mostly white British and included more females than males, and it was suggested by the authors that clonal diversity may have been underestimated. Spike-specific TCR breadth and depth rose significantly after two AZD1222 doses compared with day 0 and with MenACWY recipients. Vaccine-associated CD4 TCRs spanned the whole spike protein, with dominant responses in regions 160-218 and 743-854.

A note on this clone: The clone's antigen remains unknown. No much larger clonotype is one base removed from it; base qualities were not supplied.

This sequence was found in an adult in good health. Sequences were derived from peripheral blood, sampled on day 0 of AZD1222 vaccination. The rearrangement combines TRBV15 with TRBJ1-2; the D gene cannot be named for sure. The DNA sequence follows: TGTGCCACCAGCAGAGATCTCCAGGCCGGGAGTCTCATTGGCGGAAGTGGCTACACCTTC. Its protein reads: CATSRDLQAGSLIGGSGYTF. Extended through the reference TRBV15 and TRBJ1-2 proteins, this CDR3 yields the full variable domain: DAMVIQNPRYQVTQFGKPVTLSCSQTLNHNVMYWYQQKSSQAPKLLFHYYDKDFNNEADTPDNFQSRRPNTSFCFLDIRSPGLGDTAMYLCATSRDLQAGSLIGGSGYTFGSGTRLTVV.